This entry lists 2 T cell receptor beta chains sequenced from one sample in a study of STAT3 mutations in large granular lymphocyte leukemia. Notes on the study in general: Every T-cell large granular lymphocyte leukemia patient had at least one immunodominant TCR beta clonotype.

What these receptors recognize is not known. Produced via immunoSEQ multiplex PCR; TCRdb's table is partial and in-frame only. The sample contains some 27,000 clones, around 80% of which appear only once. The specimen was peripheral blood mononuclear cells. The receptor source for this set is a woman between 50 and 59 years old with T-cell large granular lymphocyte leukemia. Some clones in this sample may be carry-over from other donors' samples.

This rearrangement joins TRBV29-1 to TRBJ1-2; the match to TRBD1 covers 9 bases. V dropped 3 bases and J dropped 7; count of bases not matched to a gene: 3. Germline lookup yields CDR1 SQVTM and CDR2 ANQGSEA. The CDR3 consists of 12 residues. In nucleotides, the CDR3 is TGCAGCGTTGAGACAGGGGGGGTTGGCTACACCTTC. It yields the protein CSVETGGVGYTF.

On this clone: Other DNA sequences within the sample encode an identical CDR3. This rearrangement joins TRBV5-1 to TRBJ2-7; 10 nucleotides align to TRBD1. The CDR3 loop spans 15 amino acids. Germline V gene data show CDR1 as SGHRS and CDR2 as YFSETQ. The J segment lost 4 bases and the V segment lost 0 bases, leaving 4 bases of the junction unmatched. CDR3 bases: TGCGCCAGCAGCTTGGGGGACAGGGGTGGGTACGAGCAGTACTTC. Residues: CASSLGDRGGYEQYF.